This T cell receptor beta chain was sequenced for a study of blood T cell repertoires in COVID-19. At the level of the study: COVID-19 samples, acute and convalescent, were from the United States, Italy and Spain. The cDNA or gDNA used as material had been derived from T cells, B-cell-depleted T cells, or PBMCs.

CDR1 is SGHAT, CDR2 FQNNGV, per germline. Trimming removed 5 bases at V and 6 bases at J, with 13 bases between. This CDR3 has 13 residues. Per the authors' pipeline: How many nucleated cells were present was estimated from reference gene primer amplification. Measured with immunoSEQ multiplex PCR; TCRdb has only the in-frame clones, and not every one. D and trimming come from the DNA, and the V and J calls and clone size come from that table. The sample has 140,000 to 150,000 clones; 86% are singletons. Study members were between about 18 and 100 years old and lived in approximately 25 US regions. This clone was seen a handful of times.

Sequenced input: PBMCs or T cells enriched from blood (not recorded which). This rearrangement joins TRBV11-2 to TRBJ1-1; TRBD1 might be the D (6 bases). The source of this sequence is a man between 45 and 60 years old who had recovered from COVID-19. DNA for the CDR3: TGTGCCAGCAGCCCCAAACAGGGATCTGAAGCTTTCTTT. Its translation is CASSPKQGSEAFF.